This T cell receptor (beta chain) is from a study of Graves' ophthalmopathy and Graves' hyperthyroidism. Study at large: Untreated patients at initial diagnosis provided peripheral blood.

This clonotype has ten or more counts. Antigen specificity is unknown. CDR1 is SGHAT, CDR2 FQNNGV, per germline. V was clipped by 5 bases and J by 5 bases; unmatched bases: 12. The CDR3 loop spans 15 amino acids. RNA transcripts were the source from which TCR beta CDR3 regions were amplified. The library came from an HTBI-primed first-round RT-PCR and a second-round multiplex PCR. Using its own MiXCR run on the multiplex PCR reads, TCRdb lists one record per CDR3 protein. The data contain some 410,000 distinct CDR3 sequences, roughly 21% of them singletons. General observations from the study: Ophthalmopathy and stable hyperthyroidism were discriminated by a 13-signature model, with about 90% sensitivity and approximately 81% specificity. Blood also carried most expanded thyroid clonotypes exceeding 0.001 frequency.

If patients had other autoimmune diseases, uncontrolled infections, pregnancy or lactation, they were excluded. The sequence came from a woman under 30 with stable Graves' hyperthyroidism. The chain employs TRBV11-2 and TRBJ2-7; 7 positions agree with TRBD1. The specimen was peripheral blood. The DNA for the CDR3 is TGTGCCAGCAGCATCCGACAGGGACGGGTCAACGAGCAGTACTTC. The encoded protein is CASSIRQGRVNEQYF.